The rows below give T cell receptor beta chains drawn from one sample of a study of vaccination effects on CD4 cells after COVID-19. Their cognate antigens are unknown. The table came from immunoSEQ multiplex PCR; TCRdb's copy has only in-frame clones and leaves some out. Of about 46,000 clones in the sample, around 74% are singletons; the top ten hold about 15%. Here the sequenced sample was CD4+ T cells from PBMCs cultured with HCoV-OC43 spike peptides, taken after COVID-19 vaccination. These TCRs come from a human donor who received a COVID-19 vaccine. Both conserved end residues are part of each CDR3.

CDR3 protein,V gene
CASVDRPYNEQFF,TRBV19
CASSLEGQGSYGYTF,TRBV7-9
CASSMPGTGGNYGYTF,TRBV18
CASSYGGAGQPQHF,TRBV6-2/TRBV6-3
CASQLQGAPVTEAFF,TRBV19
CATSAYNEQFF,TRBV24-1
CASSQDRGTGDTQYF,TRBV4-1
CAISAGGSGTGETQYF,TRBV10-3
CASSKVWGGGNSPLHF,TRBV21-1
CASSRLADTEAFF,TRBV18
CSVDYTGLAGVLDHYNEQFF,TRBV29-1
CASSPRGTQYEQYF,TRBV3-1/TRBV3-2
CASSLSGRRNEQFF,TRBV18
CASSNGLAGGYNEQFF,TRBV27
CASGSGTRGGESTDTQYF,TRBV12-5
CAIRLDSGTTYEQYF,TRBV10-3
CASSQSTRAAFF,TRBV3-1/TRBV3-2
CASITVDPLLPQETQYF,TRBV2
CASSQNNQPQHF,TRBV3-1/TRBV3-2
CASSPKMAGTSYEQYF,TRBV7-9
CATLKLTGITEAFF,TRBV19
CATSDTGTNEKLFF,TRBV24-1
CAWNQGMNTEAFF,TRBV30
CASSLERNIQYF,TRBV11-2
CASSQDSASLSEQYF,TRBV14
CAWTDPWGAIYGYTF,TRBV30
CASSQGQESWGYTF,TRBV3-1/TRBV3-2
CASSREATTGVHEQYF,TRBV5-1
CASSYSLDRSSYEQYF,TRBV6-6
CASSPQGTTEAFF,TRBV18
CASTSWDSPYGYTF,TRBV6-5
CASSWRGGTDTQYF,TRBV7-2
CASSPSRDRVLSGANVLTF,TRBV18
CASSGASGLAGADTQYF,TRBV19
CASSFGPGSGETQYF,TRBV5-1
CASTGLAVYEQYF,TRBV2
CASSFWADGEQYF,TRBV5-5
CASSDGTATGPQHF,TRBV5-6
CAWAGGNYGYTF,TRBV30
CASSQANLGFTTEAFF,TRBV4-1
CASSEYSSNTGELFF,TRBV6-1
CASSTGGTSGSLVYNEQFF,TRBV5-5
CSVTVGGSNQPQHF,TRBV29-1
CSVPLLDRRSYTF,TRBV29-1
CASSLGAGGMDEQFF,TRBV7-9
CASSLIAQWMYQETQYF,TRBV5-6
CASNLQGYETQYF,TRBV2
CASRRNLVTDTQYF,TRBV27
CASSERGKNTEAFF,TRBV10-2
CASSFSGGGSYEQYF,TRBV6-5
CASSLRDLNSEQYF,TRBV11-2
CASSLGALTGGNQPQHF,TRBV5-6
CASSLASGQGNSPLHF,TRBV18
CASRTLNHYGYTF,TRBV6-5
CASSYDSSYEQYF,TRBV5-1
CASSDQANTGELFF,TRBV19
CASSRGGGETQYF,TRBV5-1
CAGQDANNEQFF,TRBV2
CASSPNKDGTGGGGGYTF,TRBV18
CASTMAGTDTQYF,TRBV2